This is a list of T cell receptor beta chains from one sample in a study of blood T cell repertoires in COVID-19. Data came from immunoSEQ multiplex PCR; TCRdb stores just in-frame clones and leaves some out. The sample consists of roughly 180,000 clones, approximately 77% of them appearing once. Sequenced input: PBMCs or T cells enriched from blood (not recorded which). The origin of the receptors is a man aged 60 to 69 who had recovered from COVID-19. Both conserved end residues are part of each CDR3.

CDR3 length,V gene,CDR3 protein
15,TRBV15,CATSRDSRGNQPQHF
17,TRBV9,CASSVTSGTSNTGELFF
18,TRBV7-9,CASSPDREPEPSTDTQYF
11,TRBV9,CASSSTAEQYF
13,TRBV28,CASTATGGSPLHF
16,TRBV28,CASRVHRGRGGYGYTF
14,TRBV5-1,CASEPGQGIYEQYF
16,TRBV5-4,CASSLLGRARKETQYF
13,TRBV2,CASSDYPSYEQYF
15,TRBV11-2,CASSPWDRVTDTQYF
17,TRBV19,CASSIRLASVGYNEQFF
15,TRBV5-1,CASSPEGAALSGQYF
17,TRBV7-9,CASSLSFERGNTGELFF
13,TRBV11-2,CASSLGGGYGYTF
14,TRBV7-9,CASSLAGPGRPQHF
15,TRBV19,CASTKLAGPSYEQYF
16,TRBV7-2,CASSLGGLAGLNEQFF
13,TRBV2,CASGTGAGDTQYF
13,TRBV3-1/TRBV3-2,CASSPLKGEREYF